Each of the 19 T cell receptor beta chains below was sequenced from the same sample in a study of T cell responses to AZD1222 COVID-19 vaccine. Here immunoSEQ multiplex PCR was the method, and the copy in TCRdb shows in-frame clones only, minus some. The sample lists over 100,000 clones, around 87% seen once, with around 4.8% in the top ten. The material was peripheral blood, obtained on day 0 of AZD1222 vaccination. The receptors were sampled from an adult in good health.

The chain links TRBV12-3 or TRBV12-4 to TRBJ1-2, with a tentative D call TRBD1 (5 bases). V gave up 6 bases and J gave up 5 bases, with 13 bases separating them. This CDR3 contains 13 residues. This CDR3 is CASRGKGHYGYTF. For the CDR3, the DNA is TGTGCCAGCAGAGGAAAGGGGCATTATGGCTACACCTTC.

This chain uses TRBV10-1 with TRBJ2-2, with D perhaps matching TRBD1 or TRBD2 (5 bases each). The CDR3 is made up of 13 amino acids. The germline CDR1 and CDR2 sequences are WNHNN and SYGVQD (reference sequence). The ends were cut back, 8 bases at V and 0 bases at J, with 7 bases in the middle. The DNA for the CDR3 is TGCGCCAGCGGGACGGCGAACACCGGGGAGCTGTTTTTT. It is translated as CASGTANTGELFF.

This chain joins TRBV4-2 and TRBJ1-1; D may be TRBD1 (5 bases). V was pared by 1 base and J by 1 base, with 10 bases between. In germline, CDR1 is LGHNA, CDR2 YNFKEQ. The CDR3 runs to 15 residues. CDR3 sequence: CASSQVWGRNTEAFF. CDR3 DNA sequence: TGTGCCAGCAGCCAAGTATGGGGGAGGAACACTGAAGCTTTCTTT.

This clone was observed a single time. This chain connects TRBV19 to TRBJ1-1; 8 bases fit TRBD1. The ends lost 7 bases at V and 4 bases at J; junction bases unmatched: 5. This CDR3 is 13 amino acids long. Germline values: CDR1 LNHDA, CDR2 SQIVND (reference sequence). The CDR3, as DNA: TGTGCCAGTATGGAGCAGGGGGCCACTGAAGCTTTCTTT. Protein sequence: CASMEQGATEAFF.

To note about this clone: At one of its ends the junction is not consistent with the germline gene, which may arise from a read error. The CDR3 nucleotides read TGTGCTAGCAGCTTATCGAGAGAATCGGGTACGCAGTATTTT. Protein product: CASSLSRESGTQYF. The chain couples TRBV7-7 to TRBJ2-3; D is ambiguous. The CDR3 spans 14 residues. Germline V gene sequence: CDR1 SSHAT, CDR2 FNYEAQ (reference sequence).

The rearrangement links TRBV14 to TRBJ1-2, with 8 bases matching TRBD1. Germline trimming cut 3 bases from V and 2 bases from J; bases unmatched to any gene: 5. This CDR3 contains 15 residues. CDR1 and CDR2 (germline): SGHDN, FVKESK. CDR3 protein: CASSHEQGDNYGYTF. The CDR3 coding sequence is TGTGCCAGCAGCCATGAACAGGGGGACAACTATGGCTACACCTTC.

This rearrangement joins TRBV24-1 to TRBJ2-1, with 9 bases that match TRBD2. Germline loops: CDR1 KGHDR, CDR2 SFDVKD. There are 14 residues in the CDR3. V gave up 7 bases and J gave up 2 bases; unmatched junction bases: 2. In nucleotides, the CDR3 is TGTGCCACCAGACCTAGCGGGACCTACAATGAGCAGTTCTTC. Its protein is CATRPSGTYNEQFF.

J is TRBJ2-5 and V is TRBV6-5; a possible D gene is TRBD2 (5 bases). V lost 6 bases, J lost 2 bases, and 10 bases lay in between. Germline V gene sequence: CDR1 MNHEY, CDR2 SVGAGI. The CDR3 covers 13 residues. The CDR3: CASRASGQETQYF. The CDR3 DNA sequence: TGTGCCAGCAGGGCATCGGGGCAAGAGACCCAGTACTTC.

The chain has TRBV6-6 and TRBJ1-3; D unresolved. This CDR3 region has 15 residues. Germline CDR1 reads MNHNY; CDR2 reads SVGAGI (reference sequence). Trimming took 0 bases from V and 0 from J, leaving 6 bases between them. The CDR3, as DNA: TGTGCCAGCAGTTACTCCGGTAGCTCTGGAAACACCATATATTTT. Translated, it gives CASSYSGSSGNTIYF.

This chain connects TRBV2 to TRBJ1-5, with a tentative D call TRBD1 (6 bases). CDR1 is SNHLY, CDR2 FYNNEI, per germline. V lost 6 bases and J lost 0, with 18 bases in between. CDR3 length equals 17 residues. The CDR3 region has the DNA TGTGCCAGCAGATCCGGGACAACTATCCATAGCAATCAGCCCCAGCATTTT. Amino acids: CASRSGTTIHSNQPQHF.

The CDR3 protein is CASSYGQGGNTIYF. The CDR3 DNA reads as TGTGCCAGCAGTTACGGACAGGGAGGAAACACCATATATTTT. This sequence joins TRBV6-5 and TRBJ1-3; 8 bases line up with TRBD1. This CDR3 is 14 amino acids long. V shed 2 bases and J 4 bases; nucleotides not matched to a gene: 1. Germline-derived CDR1 and CDR2 are MNHEY and SVGAGI.

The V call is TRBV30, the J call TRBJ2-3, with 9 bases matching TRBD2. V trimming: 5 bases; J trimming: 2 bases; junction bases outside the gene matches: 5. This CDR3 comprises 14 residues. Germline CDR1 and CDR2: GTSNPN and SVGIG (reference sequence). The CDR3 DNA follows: TGTGCCTGGCGAGCGGGGGGCCTCACAGATACGCAGTATTTT. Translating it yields CAWRAGGLTDTQYF. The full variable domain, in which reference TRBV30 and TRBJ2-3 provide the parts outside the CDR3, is SQTIHQWPATLVQPVGSPLSLECTVEGTSNPNLYWYRQAAGRGLQLLFYSVGIGQISSEVPQNLSASRPQDRQFILSSKKLLLSDSGFYLCAWRAGGLTDTQYFGPGTRLTVL.

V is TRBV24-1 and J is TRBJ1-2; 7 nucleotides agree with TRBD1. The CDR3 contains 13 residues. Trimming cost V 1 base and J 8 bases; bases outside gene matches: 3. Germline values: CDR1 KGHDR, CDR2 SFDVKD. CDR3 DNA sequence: TGTGCCACCAGTGATTTCACAGGGGAGGGCTACACCTTC. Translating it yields CATSDFTGEGYTF.

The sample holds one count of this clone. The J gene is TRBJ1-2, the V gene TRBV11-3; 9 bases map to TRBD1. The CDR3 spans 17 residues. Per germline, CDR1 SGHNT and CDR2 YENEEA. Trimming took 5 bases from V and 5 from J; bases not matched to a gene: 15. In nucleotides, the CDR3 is TGTGCCAGCAGCCCTAGGGCGGGACAGGGTGAGGATTATGGCTACACCTTC. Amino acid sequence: CASSPRAGQGEDYGYTF.

The CDR3 coding sequence is TGTGCCAGTAGTATGAGGGTGGAGCATGGCTACACCTTC. It encodes CASSMRVEHGYTF. The chain links TRBV19 to TRBJ1-2; no firm D call. This CDR3 is 13 amino acids long. Per germline, CDR1 LNHDA and CDR2 SQIVND (reference sequence). The V end lost 3 bases, the J end lost 6 bases, and 11 bases lay between the germline ends.

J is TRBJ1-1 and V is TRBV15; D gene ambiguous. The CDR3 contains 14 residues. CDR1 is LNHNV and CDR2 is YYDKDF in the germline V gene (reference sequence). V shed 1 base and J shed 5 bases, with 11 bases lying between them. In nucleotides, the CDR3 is TGTGCCACCAGCAGAGCGTCGCGGGCTACTGAAGCTTTCTTT. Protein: CATSRASRATEAFF.

The CDR3: CASSSPGTGGRDSPLHF. The CDR3 nucleotides are TGTGCCAGCAGTTCTCCCGGGACAGGGGGCCGTGATTCACCCCTCCACTTT. The gene calls are TRBV28 and TRBJ1-6; TRBD1 matches at 12 bases. V lost 4 bases and J lost 8; bases outside the gene matches: 9. Germline assignment: CDR1 MDHEN and CDR2 SYDVKM. CDR3 length: 17 amino acids.

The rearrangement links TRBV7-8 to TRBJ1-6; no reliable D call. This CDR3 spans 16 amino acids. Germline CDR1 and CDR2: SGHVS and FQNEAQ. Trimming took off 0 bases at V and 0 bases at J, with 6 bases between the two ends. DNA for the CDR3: TGTGCCAGCAGCTTAGCGGCGAGCTCCTATAATTCACCCCTCCACTTT. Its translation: CASSLAASSYNSPLHF.

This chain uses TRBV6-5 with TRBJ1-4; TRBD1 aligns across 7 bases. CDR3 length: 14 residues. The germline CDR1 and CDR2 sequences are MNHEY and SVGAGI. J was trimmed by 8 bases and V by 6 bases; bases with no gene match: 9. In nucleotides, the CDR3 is TGTGCCAGCAGCCCCAGACAGGGTCCCGAAAAACTGTTTTTT. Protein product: CASSPRQGPEKLFF.